Described below is a single TCR beta chain sequence and its context. This record comes from a study of blood T cell repertoires in COVID-19. About the research overall: The United States, Italy and Spain provided the acute and convalescent COVID-19 samples. PBMCs, B-cell-depleted T cells, or T cells provided the cDNA or gDNA that made up the material.

Seattle researchers signed up patients amid active infection and tracked them longitudinally. As originally analysed: Researchers report that nucleated cell counts were estimated from reference gene primer amplification. The data were produced by immunoSEQ multiplex PCR, yet TCRdb's version contains in-frame clones alone and is incomplete. V and J calls and clone size are given by that table; D and trimming were obtained from the DNA. The top ten clones hold approximately 1.6% of a sample with fewer than 50,000 clones, around four fifths of them seen once. Sequencing was carried out using peripheral blood. This TCR was sampled from a man aged 60-69 years with COVID-19, enrolled during active disease.

The CDR3 region is CASSLRQGLTEAFF. CDR3 nucleotide sequence: TGTGCCAGCAGTTTACGACAGGGCCTCACTGAAGCTTTCTTT. This sequence joins TRBV27 and TRBJ1-1, with TRBD1 identical over 7 bases. V was clipped by 2 bases and J by 4 bases; unmatched bases: 4. There are 14 residues in the CDR3. CDR1 is MNHEY and CDR2 is SMNVEV in the germline V gene (reference sequence).